This TCR beta chain was captured in a study of T-cell memory formation after mild COVID-19. Overall study: For the most part, TCR clusters were specific to one donor.

TCR alpha and TCR beta cDNA libraries with sample barcodes and UMIs came from 5'RACE using constant-segment primers. TCRdb called the 5' RACE reads again in MiXCR, with one record for every CDR3 protein. The repertoire holds some 120,000 distinct CDR3 sequences, about 15% seen once, with around 4.8% in the top ten. Per the germline V gene, CDR1 is SEHNR and CDR2 is FQNEAQ (reference sequence). Trimming removed 1 base from V and 1 base from J; junction bases left unmatched: 2. This CDR3 is 16 amino acids long. Turning to this clonotype: The antigen is not known.

The study, taken as a whole, reports: There was no confirmation that second-wave clones peaking on day 37 were SARS-CoV-2 specific.

The chain employs TRBV7-9 and TRBJ1-4; 8 bases fit TRBD1. This sequence was found in a man aged 18 to 35 who had mild COVID-19 (a few samples of this study predate the infection). Cell type and time point are not known. The specimen sequenced was PBMCs or a T cell subset sorted from them (not recorded which). CDR3 bases: TGTGCCAGCAGCTTAGGAGACAGGGGAACTAATGAAAAACTGTTTTTT. This translates into CASSLGDRGTNEKLFF.